This T cell receptor beta chain originates from a study of blood T cell repertoires in COVID-19. The V gene's germline CDR1 is LGHDT and CDR2 YNNKEL (reference sequence). The CDR3 is 13 residues long. The J segment lost 10 bases and the V segment lost 5 bases, leaving 5 bases of the junction unmatched. In the original processing: Reference gene primer amplification in the assay estimated nucleated cell counts. The data were produced by immunoSEQ multiplex PCR, yet TCRdb's version contains in-frame clones alone and is incomplete. Clone size and the V and J calls come from that table; the DNA yielded D and trimming. This sample has 350,000 or so clones; more than 70% occur once, and the top ten carry approximately 3%.

The chain carries TRBV3-1 (or the pseudogene TRBV3-2) and TRBJ1-4, with 9 bases lining up with TRBD1. The receptor was isolated from a young man with active or convalescent COVID-19. The specimen sequenced was peripheral blood. CDR3 nucleotides: TGTGCCAGCAGCTCGGGACAGGGTATAAAACTGTTTTTT. This translates into CASSSGQGIKLFF.